The subject of this entry is one T cell receptor beta chain. This clone was recorded once. The specificity of this receptor is unknown. Nothing much larger sits one base from this clone, and base qualities are not available. This sample was taken from a study of technical replicates of blood from a few donors (TCRdb year 2017). The library was produced with the immunoSEQ multiplex PCR assay. TCRdb stores this immuneACCESS table with in-frame sequences only. Part of the clones is absent; in the studies checked, under half of the shortfall reflects unresolved V genes, and no reason is known for the rest. This sample lists tens of thousands of clones; nearly 97% were detected once. The ten largest make up more than 0.2% of the sample. V sheds 2 bases and J sheds 2 bases, leaving 10 bases between their ends. CDR1 is given as SEHNR and CDR2 as FQNEAQ, both from the germline V gene (reference sequence). The CDR3 holds 15 amino acids from the cysteine to the phenylalanine. The CDR3 DNA has 45 bases and is translated from base 1.

This receptor chain uses TRBV7-9 and TRBJ1-3; tentative D gene TRBD1, with 6 bases matching. Sequenced input: T cells isolated from PBMCs. The sequence was collected from a human donor in good health. The CDR3 protein is CASSLRGDTGNTIYF. At the DNA level, the sequence is TGTGCCAGCAGCTTACGGGGGGACACTGGAAACACCATATATTTT.